This T cell receptor beta chain was retrieved from a study of cytomegalovirus exposure and HLA in healthy donors. Worth noting for this clone: Its antigen is not identified.

In germline, CDR1 is LNHDA, CDR2 SQIVND (reference sequence). Trimming took off 4 bases at V and 4 bases at J, with 5 bases between the two ends. This CDR3 has 12 amino acids. Regarding the study as a whole: Investigators reported approximately 150 TCR beta chains as tied to cytomegalovirus.

60 Vbeta and 13 Jbeta primers were used in PCR. How the authors handled the data: Later, an analysis found 80 million or so unique TCR beta chains, and about 10 million of these were shared. Generated by immunoSEQ multiplex PCR, the TCRdb table keeps only in-frame clones and is missing some. From that table come the V and J calls and clone size; the DNA was used to work out D and trimming. The sample includes 150,000 to 200,000 clones, around 75% of them seen just once. The gene calls are TRBV19 and TRBJ2-1; D gene ambiguous. Sequenced sample: PBMCs. This clonotype was sampled from a woman aged 45-60 years in good health and CMV-seronegative. CDR3 nucleotides: TGTGCCAGTAGTACCCGGTACAATGAGCAGTTCTTC. Residues: CASSTRYNEQFF.